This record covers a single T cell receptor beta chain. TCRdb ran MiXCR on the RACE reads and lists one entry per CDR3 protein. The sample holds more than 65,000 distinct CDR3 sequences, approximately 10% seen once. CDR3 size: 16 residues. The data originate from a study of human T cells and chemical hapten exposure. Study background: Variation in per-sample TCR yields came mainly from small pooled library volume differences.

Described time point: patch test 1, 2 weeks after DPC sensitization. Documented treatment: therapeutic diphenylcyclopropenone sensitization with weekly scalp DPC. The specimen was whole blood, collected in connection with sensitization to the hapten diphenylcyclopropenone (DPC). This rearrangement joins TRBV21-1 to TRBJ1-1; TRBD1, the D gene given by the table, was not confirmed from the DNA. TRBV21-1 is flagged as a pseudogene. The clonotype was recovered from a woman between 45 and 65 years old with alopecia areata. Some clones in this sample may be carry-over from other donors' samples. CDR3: CASSRNQGQLNTEAFF. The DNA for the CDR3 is TGTGCCAGCAGCAGAAATCAAGGACAGCTGAACACTGAAGCTTTCTTT.